This entry features one T cell receptor beta chain sequence. In the authors' workflow: Estimates of nucleated cell counts were drawn from the amplification of reference gene primers. The table came from immunoSEQ multiplex PCR; TCRdb's copy has only in-frame clones and leaves some out. V and J calls and clone size come straight from that table; D and trimming were deduced from the DNA. The data hold approximately 140,000 clones, with about four fifths observed a single time. The entry originates in a study of blood T cell repertoires in COVID-19. CDR3 size: 15 residues. The germline gives CDR1 MDHEN, CDR2 SYDVKM. V lost 7 bases to trimming and J lost 4 bases; unmatched junction nucleotides: 10.

Sequencing was performed on peripheral blood. This sequence joins TRBV28 and TRBJ2-5; 9 positions agree with TRBD2. This clonotype originated in a woman at least 80 years old in a cohort sampled during active or convalescent COVID-19. The CDR3 DNA is TGTGCCAGCATTCCGCGGGGGGGGGTCGTAGAGACCCAGTACTTC. It codes for CASIPRGGVVETQYF.